This T cell receptor beta chain was found in a study of blood T cell repertoires in COVID-19. Under the authors' procedure: Scientists estimated how many nucleated cells there were by amplifying reference gene primers. Data came from immunoSEQ multiplex PCR; TCRdb stores just in-frame clones and leaves some out. V, J and clone size reflect that table, while D and trimming were determined from the DNA. In the table there are roughly 67,000 clones, roughly 84% of which are singletons. The CDR3 is made up of 13 amino acids. V lost 7 bases and J 12 bases, leaving 21 bases between the germline ends. The sample comprised peripheral blood. The TCR originated in a man aged 45 to 65 with acute or convalescent COVID-19. The V and J genes are TRBV12-3 or TRBV12-4 and TRBJ1-1; TRBD1 might be the D (5 bases). CDR3 region: CASTFAGGGVTFF. CDR3 bases: TGTGCCAGCACCTTCGCTGGGGGGGGAGTTACTTTCTTT.